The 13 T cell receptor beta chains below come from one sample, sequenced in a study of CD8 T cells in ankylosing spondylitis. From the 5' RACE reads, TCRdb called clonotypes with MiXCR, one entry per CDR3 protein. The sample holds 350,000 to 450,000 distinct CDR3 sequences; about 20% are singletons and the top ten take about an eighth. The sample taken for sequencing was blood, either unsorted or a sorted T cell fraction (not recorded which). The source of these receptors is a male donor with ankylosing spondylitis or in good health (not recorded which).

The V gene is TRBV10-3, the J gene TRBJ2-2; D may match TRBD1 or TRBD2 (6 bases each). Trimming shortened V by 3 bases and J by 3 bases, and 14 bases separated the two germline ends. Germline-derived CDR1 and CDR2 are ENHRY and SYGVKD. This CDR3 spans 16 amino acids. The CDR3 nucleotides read TGTGCCATCAGTGACAGGGGAGGCGGGGACACCGGGGAGCTGTTTTTT. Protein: CAISDRGGGDTGELFF.

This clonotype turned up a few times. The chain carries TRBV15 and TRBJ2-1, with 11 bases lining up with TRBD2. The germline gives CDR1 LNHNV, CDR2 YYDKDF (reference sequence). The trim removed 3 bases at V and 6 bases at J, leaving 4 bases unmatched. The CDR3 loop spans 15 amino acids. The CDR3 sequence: CATSRTSGTSNEQFF. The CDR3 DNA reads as TGTGCCACCAGCAGGACTAGCGGGACCTCCAATGAGCAGTTCTTC.

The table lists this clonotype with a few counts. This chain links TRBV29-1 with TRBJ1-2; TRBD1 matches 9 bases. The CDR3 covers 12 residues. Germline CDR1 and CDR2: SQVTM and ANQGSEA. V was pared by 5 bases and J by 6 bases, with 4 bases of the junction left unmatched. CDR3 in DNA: TGCAGCGTTAACACAGGGGGCGATGGCTACACCTTC. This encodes CSVNTGGDGYTF.

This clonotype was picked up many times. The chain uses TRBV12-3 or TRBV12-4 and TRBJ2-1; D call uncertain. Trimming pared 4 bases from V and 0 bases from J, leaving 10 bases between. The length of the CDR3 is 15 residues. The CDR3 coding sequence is TGTGCCAGCAGTTCCCCACTGGACTCCTACAATGAGCAGTTCTTC. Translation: CASSSPLDSYNEQFF.

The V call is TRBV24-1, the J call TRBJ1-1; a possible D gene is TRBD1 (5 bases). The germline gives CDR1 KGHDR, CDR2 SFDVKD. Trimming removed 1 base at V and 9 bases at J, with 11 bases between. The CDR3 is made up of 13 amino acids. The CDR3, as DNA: TGTGCCACCAGTGATTTTGGGGGGAGCCAAGCTTTCTTT. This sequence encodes CATSDFGGSQAFF.

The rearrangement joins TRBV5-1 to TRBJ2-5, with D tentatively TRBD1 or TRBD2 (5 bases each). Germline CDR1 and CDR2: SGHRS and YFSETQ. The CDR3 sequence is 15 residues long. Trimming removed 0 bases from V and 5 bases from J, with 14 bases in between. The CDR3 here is CASSLADGGPETQYF. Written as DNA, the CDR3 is TGCGCCAGCAGCTTGGCAGATGGGGGTCCGGAGACCCAGTACTTC.

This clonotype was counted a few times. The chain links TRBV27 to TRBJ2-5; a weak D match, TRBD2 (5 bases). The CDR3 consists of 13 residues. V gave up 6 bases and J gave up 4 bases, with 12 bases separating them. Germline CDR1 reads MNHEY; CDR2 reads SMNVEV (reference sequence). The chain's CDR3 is CASRERSRETQYF. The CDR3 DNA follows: TGTGCCAGCAGGGAGCGGTCCCGAGAGACCCAGTACTTC.

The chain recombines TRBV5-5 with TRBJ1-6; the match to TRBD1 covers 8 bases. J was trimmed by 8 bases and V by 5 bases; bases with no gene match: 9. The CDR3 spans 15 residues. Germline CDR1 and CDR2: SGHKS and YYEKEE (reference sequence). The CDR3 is CASSYDRTGYSPLHF. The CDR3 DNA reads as TGTGCCAGCAGTTATGACCGGACAGGGTATTCACCCCTCCACTTT.

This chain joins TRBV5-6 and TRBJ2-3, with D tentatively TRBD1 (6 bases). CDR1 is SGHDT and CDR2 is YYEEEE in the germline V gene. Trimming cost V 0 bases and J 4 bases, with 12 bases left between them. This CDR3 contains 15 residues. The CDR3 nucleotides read TGTGCCAGCAGCTTGGTCGTGTCAGGGGCAGATACGCAGTATTTT. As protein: CASSLVVSGADTQYF.

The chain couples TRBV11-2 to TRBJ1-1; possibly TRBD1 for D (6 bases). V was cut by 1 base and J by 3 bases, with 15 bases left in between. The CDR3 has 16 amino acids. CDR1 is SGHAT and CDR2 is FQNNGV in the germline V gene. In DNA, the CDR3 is TGTGCCAGCAGCTTAGCAGGGGATCTATACTACACTGAAGCTTTCTTT. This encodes CASSLAGDLYYTEAFF. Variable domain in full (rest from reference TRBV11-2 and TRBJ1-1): EAGVAQSPRYKIIEKRQSVAFWCNPISGHATLYWYQQILGQGPKLLIQFQNNGVVDDSQLPKDRFSAERLKGVDSTLKIQPAKLEDSAVYLCASSLAGDLYYTEAFFGQGTRLTVV.

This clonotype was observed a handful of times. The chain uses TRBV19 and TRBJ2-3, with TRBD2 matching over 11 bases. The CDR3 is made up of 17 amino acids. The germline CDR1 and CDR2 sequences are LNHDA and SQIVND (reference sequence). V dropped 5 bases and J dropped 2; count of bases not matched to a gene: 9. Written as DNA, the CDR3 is TGTGCCAGTAGTCACTCGGGACTAGCGGACCACACAGATACGCAGTATTTT. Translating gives CASSHSGLADHTDTQYF.

For the CDR3, the DNA is TGTGCCAGCAGTTCACTGGGGTCGGATACGCAGTATTTT. This translates into CASSSLGSDTQYF. The V and J genes are TRBV12-3 or TRBV12-4 and TRBJ2-3; no clear D. The CDR3 covers 13 residues. The V end was cut by 4 bases, the J end by 6 bases, with 11 bases between.

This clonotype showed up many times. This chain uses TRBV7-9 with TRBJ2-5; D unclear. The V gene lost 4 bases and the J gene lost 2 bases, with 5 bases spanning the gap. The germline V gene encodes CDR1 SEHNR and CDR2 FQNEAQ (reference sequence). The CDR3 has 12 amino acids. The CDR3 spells CASSSAQETQYF. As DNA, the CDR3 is TGTGCCAGCAGCTCCGCTCAAGAGACCCAGTACTTC.